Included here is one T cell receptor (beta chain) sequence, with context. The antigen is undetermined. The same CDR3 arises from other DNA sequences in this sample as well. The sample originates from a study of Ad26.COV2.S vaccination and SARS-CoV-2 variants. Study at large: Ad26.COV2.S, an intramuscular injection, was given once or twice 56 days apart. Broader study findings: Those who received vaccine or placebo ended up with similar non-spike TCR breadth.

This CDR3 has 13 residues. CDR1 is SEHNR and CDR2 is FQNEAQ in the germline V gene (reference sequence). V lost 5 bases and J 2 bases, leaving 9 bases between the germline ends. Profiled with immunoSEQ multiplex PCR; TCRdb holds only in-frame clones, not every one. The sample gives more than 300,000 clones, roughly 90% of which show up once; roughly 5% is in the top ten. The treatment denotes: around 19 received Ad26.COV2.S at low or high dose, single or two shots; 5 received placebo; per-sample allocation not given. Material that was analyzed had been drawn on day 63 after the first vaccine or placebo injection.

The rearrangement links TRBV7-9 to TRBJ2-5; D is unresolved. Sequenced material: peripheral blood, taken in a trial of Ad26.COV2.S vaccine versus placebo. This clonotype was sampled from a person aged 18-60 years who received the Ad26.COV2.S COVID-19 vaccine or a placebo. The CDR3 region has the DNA TGTGCCAGCAGCCTAGACACGCAAGAGACCCAGTACTTC. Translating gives CASSLDTQETQYF.